What follows is one T cell receptor (beta chain) and its context. Its antigen remains unknown. This sample was included in a study of blood T cells in healthy people across ages. General study points: Both naive CD4+ cell counts and diversity were greater in long-lived donors than in aged donors. There was no known CMV status for donors, so expanded clonotype changes were possibly confounded. Age advanced and TCR beta diversity per million T cells fell, roughly linearly.

Germline lookup yields CDR1 MNHEY and CDR2 SMNVEV (reference sequence). The length of the CDR3 is 13 residues. V was cut by 4 bases and J by 4 bases, with 10 bases left in between. A J-beta primer mix and a sample-barcoded 5' primer were used in a second PCR of roughly 7 to 12 cycles. TCRdb redid the calling of the 5' RACE reads with MiXCR, one entry per CDR3 protein. The sample lists about 2 million distinct CDR3 sequences, around 50% seen once, with 2.1% in the top ten. Samples each yielded at least 5 micrograms of total RNA. This receptor was obtained from a middle-aged woman in good health. The chain uses TRBV27 and TRBJ1-1; no reliable D call. Specimen: blood. In nucleotides, the CDR3 is TGTGCCAGCAGTTCGCGACCGAGCACTGAAGCTTTCTTT. Translation: CASSSRPSTEAFF.